Here is one TCR beta chain with its context. Its target antigen remains unknown. Base-call qualities are not available, and no considerably larger clone is one nucleotide away. These data originate in a study of blood T cell repertoires in COVID-19 (dated by TCRdb to about 2020). Background for the entire study: Samples covering the acute and convalescent phases of COVID-19 were provided by collaborators in the United States, Italy and Spain. The prospective study material was composed of cDNA or gDNA derived from T cells, B-cell-depleted T cells, or PBMCs. Subjects who had been exposed to COVID-19, were actively infected with it, or had recovered from it provided the deeply sampled blood TCRbeta repertoires that made up the dataset. The repertoires were released in a freely available public database intended as a resource for research on the immune response to SARS-CoV-2. Samples came from the ongoing ImmuneRACE study (first 160 participants) plus 1,254 subjects from 6 global collaborators. The sample metadata nearly always contained a de-identified subject ID, COVID-19 status, age in years and sex. Where available, HLA class I and class II types were obtained from metadata supplied by the sample provider rather than from assay-based typing.

Whole blood was collected in K2EDTA tubes by collaborating institutions according to the institutions' own protocols. For TCRbeta analysis, collaborators shipped samples in one of three forms: frozen whole blood, isolated PBMCs, or DNA extracted from either of those sample types. The full study reports these points: Clinical and demographic metadata were provided uncurated, with the amount varying by source and participant.

There are 15 amino acids in the CDR3, from cysteine to phenylalanine inclusive. Only the CDR3 DNA is retained, 45 bases long and in frame from the first base. From a lookup of the germline V gene, CDR1 and CDR2 are MNHEY and SVGAGI. V loses 0 bases, J loses 6 bases, and the germline ends lie 14 bases apart. The immunoSEQ Assay, a bias-controlled multiplex PCR, was used to amplify TCRbeta CDR3 regions from genomic DNA. On the authors' methods: The number of nucleated cells in each sample was estimated by amplification of reference gene primers within the assay. To quantify the absolute abundance of each unique TCRbeta CDR3 rearrangement, sequence reads were collapsed and filtered. Productive Simpson clonality was computed per sample as the square root of Simpson's diversity index over productive rearrangements. TCRdb limited this immuneACCESS table to in-frame rearrangements with V and J called. A share of clones is missing; checked studies link under half to unresolved V genes, and the rest is unexplained. V, J and clone size are those of that table, while D and trimming were read from the DNA. A total of approximately 240,000 clones appear in this sample, 84% of them only once. Of the sample, 4% is held by the ten largest clones.

Sequenced material: peripheral blood. This TCR was sampled from a man aged 50 to 59 with acute or convalescent COVID-19. Recombination joined TRBV6-5 with TRBJ1-2, with a tentative D gene TRBD1 over 5 matching bases. The CDR3 is CASSYSMIGADGYTF. The DNA sequence reads TGTGCCAGCAGTTACTCGATGATAGGGGCGGATGGCTACACCTTC.